The 18 T cell receptor beta chains reported below all come from one sample, sequenced in a study of cytomegalovirus exposure and HLA in healthy donors. Amplification used 60 Vbeta primers and 13 Jbeta primers. Sequencing used immunoSEQ multiplex PCR; TCRdb keeps in-frame clones, though not all of them. The sample yields 150,000 to 200,000 clones, about 75% seen once. Sequenced input: PBMCs. The source of these receptors is a woman in her 50s in good health and CMV-seropositive.

The chain combines TRBV2 with TRBJ1-2; 7 bases agree with TRBD1. This CDR3 has 12 residues. The V and J ends lost 7 bases and 8 bases, in that order; junction bases with no gene match: 7. In germline, CDR1 is SNHLY, CDR2 FYNNEI. The DNA for the CDR3 is TGTGCCAGCAAACAGGGGTTGGTAGGCTACACCTTC. Amino acid sequence: CASKQGLVGYTF.

The V gene is TRBV2, the J gene TRBJ2-1; TRBD2 matches at 13 bases. CDR1 and CDR2 (germline): SNHLY, FYNNEI. With 2 bases clipped from V and 9 bases from J, the junction kept 7 bases outside the gene matches. The CDR3 extends over 16 amino acids. CDR3 residues: CASSEFRTSGGGEQFF. In nucleotides, the CDR3 is TGTGCCAGCAGTGAATTTCGGACTAGCGGGGGTGGTGAGCAGTTCTTC.

The sample holds a few counts of this clone. J is TRBJ1-3 and V is TRBV5-4; no clear D gene. Germline V CDR1 and CDR2: SGHNT, YYREEE (reference sequence). The CDR3 is made up of 13 amino acids. V lost 4 bases and J 1 base, leaving 6 bases between the germline ends. The CDR3 sequence is CASSSTSGNTIYF. The CDR3, as DNA: TGTGCCAGCAGCAGCACGTCTGGAAACACCATATATTTT. The variable domain in full, with the rest retrieved from reference TRBV5-4 and TRBJ1-3, is ETGVTQSPTHLIKTRGQQVTLRCSSQSGHNTVSWYQQALGQGPQFIFQYYREEENGRGNFPPRFSGLQFPNYSSELNVNALELDDSALYLCASSSTSGNTIYFGEGSWLTVV.

This clone was picked up a small number of times. The chain combines TRBV9 with TRBJ1-6; possibly TRBD1 for D (5 bases). CDR1 and CDR2 (germline): SGDLS, YYNGEE. The CDR3 length is 19 residues. The germline V and J ends were trimmed by 1 base and 1 base, with 18 bases remaining between them. CDR3 sequence (DNA): TGTGCCAGCAGCGTAACAGGTGGGGATGGGGGGTCCTATAATTCACCCCTCCACTTT. Translated: CASSVTGGDGGSYNSPLHF.

CDR3 DNA: TGTGCCAGCACCCAAACGCAGGGGGCGAGAACTGAAGCTTTCTTT. Translated, it gives CASTQTQGARTEAFF. The genes are TRBV11-2 and TRBJ1-1; TRBD1 matches 8 bases. This CDR3 is 15 amino acids long. Looked up from germline, CDR1 is SGHAT and CDR2 is FQNNGV. V gave up 7 bases and J gave up 5 bases; unmatched junction bases: 12.

V gene TRBV15 combines with J gene TRBJ1-2; D is uncertain. CDR1 is LNHNV and CDR2 is YYDKDF in the germline V gene (reference sequence). CDR3 length equals 15 residues. Trimming took 3 bases from V and 8 from J, leaving 19 bases between them. CDR3 in DNA: TGTGCCACCAGCAGGGCGGAAACGGGTATTGGCGGCTACACCTTC. This translates into CATSRAETGIGGYTF.

The chain has TRBV5-1 and TRBJ2-2; no clear D. The CDR3 runs to 14 residues. V gave up 2 bases and J gave up 1 base, with 6 bases separating them. Germline lookup yields CDR1 SGHRS and CDR2 YFSETQ. CDR3 sequence (DNA): TGCGCCAGCAGCTTCCGCAGGAACACCGGGGAGCTGTTTTTT. It codes for CASSFRRNTGELFF.

The V gene is TRBV29-1, the J gene TRBJ2-3; possible D gene TRBD2, 6 bases. The CDR3 contains 13 residues. CDR1 is SQVTM and CDR2 is ANQGSEA in the germline V gene. Trimming pared 6 bases from V and 3 bases from J, leaving 13 bases between. The CDR3 coding sequence is TGCAGCGTGAACGCGGGGCAGACAGATACGCAGTATTTT. Translating gives CSVNAGQTDTQYF.

The chain recombines TRBV5-8 with TRBJ1-2; D gene unclear. Trimming removed 4 bases from V and 2 bases from J, with 15 bases in between. Germline V gene lookup returns CDR1 SGHTS and CDR2 YDEGEE. This CDR3 contains 15 residues. CDR3 DNA: TGTGCCAGCAGCCCCGACCGACAAAGAAACTATGGCTACACCTTC. Protein: CASSPDRQRNYGYTF.

The chain links TRBV18 to TRBJ1-2; D is unresolved. Trimming shortened V by 3 bases and J by 3 bases, and 14 bases separated the two germline ends. CDR1 is KGHSH, CDR2 LQKENI, per germline. The CDR3 contains 15 residues. The CDR3 sequence is CASSPTNIVHYGYTF. The CDR3 DNA reads as TGTGCCAGCTCACCTACTAACATCGTACACTATGGCTACACCTTC.

The chain carries TRBV18 and TRBJ2-2; 7 bases match TRBD1. The CDR3 contains 16 residues. Looked up from germline, CDR1 is KGHSH and CDR2 is LQKENI. Trimming at V came to 5 bases and at J to 6 bases, leaving 12 bases not matched to a gene. CDR3 amino acids: CASSSTGNKGAGELFF. Written as DNA, the CDR3 is TGTGCCAGCTCATCGACAGGGAATAAAGGAGCCGGGGAGCTGTTTTTT.

This clone has a handful of counts. The chain combines TRBV5-1 with TRBJ2-3, with 13 bases identical to TRBD2. From germline, CDR1 is SGHRS and CDR2 YFSETQ. J lost 1 base, V lost 3 bases, and 2 bases had no gene match. The CDR3 is 16 residues long. The CDR3 DNA follows: TGCGCCAGCAGCTCCGGACTAGCGGGGGGCACAGATACGCAGTATTTT. The encoded protein is CASSSGLAGGTDTQYF.

The chain has TRBV5-4 and TRBJ2-3; a possible D gene is TRBD1 (5 bases). This CDR3 has 16 amino acids. CDR1 and CDR2 from the germline V gene are SGHNT and YYREEE (reference sequence). Between the trimmed V and J ends, which lost 3 bases and 4 bases, there was a span of 18 bases. The chain's CDR3 is CASSSGRQGLADTQYF. The CDR3 region has the DNA TGTGCCAGCAGCTCAGGCAGGCAGGGTTTAGCAGATACGCAGTATTTT.

This clone was seen a single time. This rearrangement joins TRBV5-5 to TRBJ1-4, with D perhaps TRBD1 (6 bases). The CDR3 length is 15 residues. The germline CDR1 and CDR2 sequences are SGHKS and YYEKEE (reference sequence). V gave up 3 bases and J gave up 3 bases, with 12 bases separating them. The CDR3 region is CASSYRDTSNEKLFF. For the CDR3, the DNA is TGTGCCAGCAGCTACCGGGACACCTCTAATGAAAAACTGTTTTTT.

The chain uses TRBV9 and TRBJ2-7, with 10 bases aligning to TRBD2. Germline CDR1 is SGDLS and CDR2 is YYNGEE. The CDR3 is made up of 15 amino acids. V dropped 3 bases and J dropped 3; count of bases not matched to a gene: 6. CDR3 sequence: CASSASGGPLYEQYF. Written as DNA, the CDR3 is TGTGCCAGCAGCGCTAGCGGGGGCCCCCTCTACGAGCAGTACTTC.

The chain couples TRBV7-6 to TRBJ1-3; TRBD1 agrees at 7 bases. V was pared by 4 bases and J by 8 bases, with 8 bases of the junction left unmatched. Germline V gives CDR1 SGHVS, CDR2 FNYEAQ. This CDR3 has 14 residues. The chain's CDR3 is CASSSGQSSHTIYF. The CDR3, as DNA: TGTGCCAGCAGCTCGGGACAGAGCTCTCACACCATATATTTT.

This rearrangement joins TRBV7-3 to TRBJ2-5; D gene ambiguous. The CDR3 has 15 residues. CDR1 SGHTA and CDR2 FQGTGA come from the germline V gene. With 5 bases removed from V and 4 bases from J, the gap between germline ends came to 17 bases. CDR3 sequence (DNA): TGTGCCAGCAGCCCTCCGACCCCAGCAGGAGAGACCCAGTACTTC. Amino acids: CASSPPTPAGETQYF. The full variable domain, rest sourced from reference TRBV7-3 and TRBJ2-5, is GAGVSQTPSNKVTEKGKYVELRCDPISGHTALYWYRQSLGQGPEFLIYFQGTGAADDSGLPNDRFFAVRPEGSVSTLKIQRTERGDSAVYLCASSPPTPAGETQYFGPGTRLLVL.

The J gene is TRBJ1-4, the V gene TRBV5-1; 9 nucleotides line up with TRBD1. Germline V gene data show CDR1 as SGHRS and CDR2 as YFSETQ. V trimming: 7 bases; J trimming: 8 bases; junction bases outside the gene matches: 6. This CDR3 contains 13 residues. The CDR3 coding sequence is TGCGCCAGCTCGACAGGGGGAGGAGAAAAACTGTTTTTT. It is translated as CASSTGGGEKLFF.